The entry below describes one TCR beta chain. Its specificity is not known. This sample is drawn from a study of vaccination effects on CD4 cells after COVID-19. The wider study: After the second dose, samples were taken at median day 72.

Peptide-pool stimulation followed by sequencing identified expanded antigen-specific CD4+ clonotypes in the ViraFEST assay. Culturing for about ten days preceded CD4+ T cell isolation. Participants got two doses of BNT162b2 or mRNA-1273 vaccine. People in the vaccine group had not been infected with SARS-CoV-2 before, and their nucleocapsid antibodies were negative. A density of fewer than 2.5 million PBMC per well was used; these cells were cultured with roughly 10 IU/ml IL-2 and approximately 10 ug/ml peptides. Cells had half their medium changed to IL-2 medium on days 3 and 7. The CDR3 consists of 16 residues. Per germline, CDR1 SGHRS and CDR2 YFSETQ. The V gene end was trimmed by 5 bases and the J gene end by 0 bases; junction bases not matched to a gene: 3. TCRdb's table, derived via immunoSEQ multiplex PCR, lists solely in-frame clones and lacks some. Of 60,000 to 90,000 clones listed, roughly four fifths are singletons.

The chain employs TRBV5-1 and TRBJ2-3; 13 positions match TRBD2. Sequenced material: CD4+ T cells from PBMCs cultured with HCoV-229E spike peptides, taken after COVID-19 vaccination. This sequence was found in a human donor who received a COVID-19 vaccine. The CDR3 sequence is CASRPGLAGSTDTQYF. CDR3 sequence (DNA): TGCGCCAGCAGACCGGGACTAGCGGGGAGCACAGATACGCAGTATTTT.